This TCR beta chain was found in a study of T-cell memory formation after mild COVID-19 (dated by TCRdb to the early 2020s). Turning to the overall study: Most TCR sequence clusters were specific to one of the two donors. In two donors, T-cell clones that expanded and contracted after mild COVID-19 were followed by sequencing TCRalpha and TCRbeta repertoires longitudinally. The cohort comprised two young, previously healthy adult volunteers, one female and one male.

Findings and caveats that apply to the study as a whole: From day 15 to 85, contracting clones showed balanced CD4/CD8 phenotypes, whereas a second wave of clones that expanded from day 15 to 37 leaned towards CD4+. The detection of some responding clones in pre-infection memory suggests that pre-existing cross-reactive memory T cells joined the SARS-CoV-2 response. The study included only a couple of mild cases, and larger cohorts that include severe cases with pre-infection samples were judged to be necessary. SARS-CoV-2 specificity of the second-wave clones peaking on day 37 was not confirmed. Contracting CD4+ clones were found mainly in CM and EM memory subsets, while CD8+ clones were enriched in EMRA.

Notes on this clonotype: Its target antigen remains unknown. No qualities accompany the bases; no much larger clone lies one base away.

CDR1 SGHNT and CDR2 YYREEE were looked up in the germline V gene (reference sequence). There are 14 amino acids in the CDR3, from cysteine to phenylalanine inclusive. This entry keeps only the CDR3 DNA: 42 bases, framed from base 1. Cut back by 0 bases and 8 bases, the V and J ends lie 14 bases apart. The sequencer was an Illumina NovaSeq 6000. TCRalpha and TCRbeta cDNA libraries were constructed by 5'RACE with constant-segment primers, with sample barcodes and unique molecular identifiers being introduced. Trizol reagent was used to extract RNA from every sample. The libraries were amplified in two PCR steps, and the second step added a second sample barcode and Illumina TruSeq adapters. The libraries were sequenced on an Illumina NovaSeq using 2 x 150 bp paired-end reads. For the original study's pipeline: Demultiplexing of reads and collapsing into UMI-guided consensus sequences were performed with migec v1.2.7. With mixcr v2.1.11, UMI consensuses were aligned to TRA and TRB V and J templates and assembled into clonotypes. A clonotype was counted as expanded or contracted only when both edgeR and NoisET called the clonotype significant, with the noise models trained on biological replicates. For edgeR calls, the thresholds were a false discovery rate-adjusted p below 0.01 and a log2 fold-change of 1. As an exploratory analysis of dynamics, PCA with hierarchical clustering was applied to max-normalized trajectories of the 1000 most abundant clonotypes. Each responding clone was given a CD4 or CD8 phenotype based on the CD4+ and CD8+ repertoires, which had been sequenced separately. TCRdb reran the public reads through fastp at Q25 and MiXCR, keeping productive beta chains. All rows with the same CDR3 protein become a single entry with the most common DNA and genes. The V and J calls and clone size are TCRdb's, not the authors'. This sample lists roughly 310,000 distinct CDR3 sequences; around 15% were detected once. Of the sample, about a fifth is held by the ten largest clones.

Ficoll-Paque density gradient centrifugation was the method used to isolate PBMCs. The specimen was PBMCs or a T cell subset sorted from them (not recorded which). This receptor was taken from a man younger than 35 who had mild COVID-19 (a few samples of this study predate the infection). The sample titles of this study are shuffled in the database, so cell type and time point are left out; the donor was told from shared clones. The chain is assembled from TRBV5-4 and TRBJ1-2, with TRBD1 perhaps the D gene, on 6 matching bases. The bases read TGTGCCAGCAGCTTGGCACAGGGTAATCGCGGCTACACCTTC. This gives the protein CASSLAQGNRGYTF. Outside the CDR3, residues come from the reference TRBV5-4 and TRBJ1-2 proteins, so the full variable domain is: ETGVTQSPTHLIKTRGQQVTLRCSSQSGHNTVSWYQQALGQGPQFIFQYYREEENGRGNFPPRFSGLQFPNYSSELNVNALELDDSALYLCASSLAQGNRGYTFGSGTRLTVV.